This T cell receptor (beta chain) was obtained from a study of OX40 agonist ivuxolimab in advanced cancers. Whole-study findings and limits: CD4+ and CD8+ T cells in blood underwent clonal expansion by week 6 at 0.1 to 3.0 mg/kg.

V was pared by 4 bases and J by 4 bases, with 0 bases of the junction left unmatched. This CDR3 region has 13 residues. In germline, CDR1 is WNHNN, CDR2 SYGVQD (reference sequence). The repertoire was sequenced with immunoSEQ multiplex PCR; TCRdb's copy has only in-frame clones and lacks some. Altogether roughly 75,000 clones are present, about 86% being singletons, with the ten largest covering about 0.8%. In regard to this clone: Its target is unknown.

This TCR was sampled from an adult with an advanced solid tumor such as melanoma, head and neck, liver or kidney cancer. This specimen was CD4+ or CD8+ T cells sorted from blood, taken in a trial of the OX40 agonist ivuxolimab. This chain uses TRBV10-1 with TRBJ2-2; 7 bases agree with TRBD2. DNA for the CDR3: TGCGCCAGCAGTGGGACTAGCACCGGGGAGCTGTTTTTT. Its protein is CASSGTSTGELFF.